Given below is one TCR beta chain in context. What it binds is unknown. The data were taken from a study of vaccination effects on CD4 cells after COVID-19. Study details: Sampling occurred a median 72 days post second dose, range 14 to 241. General observations from the study: Healthy vaccine recipients' vaccine-induced clones were almost all SARS-CoV-2 mono-reactive.

Viral peptide pool expansion of antigen-specific CD4+ T cells preceded sequencing in the ViraFEST assay. Scientists isolated CD4+ T cells after an approximately 10-day culture period ended. Each participant was administered two doses of either the BNT162b2 or the mRNA-1273 vaccine. Nucleocapsid antibody tests were negative, and the vaccine recipients had no prior SARS-CoV-2 infection. Cultures got half-medium changes with IL-2 on days 3 and 7. TCRdb's table, derived via immunoSEQ multiplex PCR, lists solely in-frame clones and lacks some. Of 30,000 to 40,000 clones in the sample, roughly two thirds were seen once. Germline CDR1 and CDR2: LGHDT and YNNKEL (reference sequence). The CDR3 has 14 residues. V lost 6 bases to trimming and J lost 0 bases, with 11 bases between them.

The TCR comes from a human donor who received a COVID-19 vaccine. The sample consisted of CD4+ T cells from PBMCs cultured with HCoV-229E spike peptides, taken after COVID-19 vaccination. The V call is TRBV3-1 (or the pseudogene TRBV3-2), the J call TRBJ2-5; TRBD1 might be the D (6 bases). Here the CDR3 DNA reads TGTGCCAGCAGGAACCGGGACAACCAAGAGACCCAGTACTTC. Protein sequence: CASRNRDNQETQYF.